This entry lists 23 T cell receptor beta chains sequenced from one sample in a study of CD8 T cells in Susac syndrome. Random hexamers primed reverse transcription of about 0.5 to 1 ug RNA. TCRdb passed the immunoSEQ multiplex PCR reads through MiXCR, listing each CDR3 protein once. The table records about 120,000 distinct CDR3 sequences, about 95% of them present only once. Material for sequencing was CD8+ T cells from PBMCs. The receptors come from a human donor with Susac syndrome.

This rearrangement joins TRBV5-4 to TRBJ2-5, with 9 bases that match TRBD2. J lost 5 bases, V lost 2 bases, and 7 bases had no gene match. The CDR3 runs to 15 residues. Germline V gives CDR1 SGHNT, CDR2 YYREEE (reference sequence). CDR3 sequence reads: CASSFAGGLEETQYF. CDR3 nucleotides: TGTGCCAGCAGCTTCGCGGGGGGGCTCGAGGAGACCCAGTACTTC.

The chain joins TRBV4-1 to TRBJ2-1, with D hard to call. The germline V and J ends were trimmed by 5 bases and 0 bases, with 8 bases remaining between them. Germline V gene data show CDR1 as MGHRA and CDR2 as YSYEKL. The CDR3 spans 14 residues. The CDR3 bases are TGCGCCAGCAGCAGGGCGGACTCCTACAATGAGCAGTTCTTC. Translated, it gives CASSRADSYNEQFF.

The rearrangement joins TRBV7-9 to TRBJ1-4; unclear D gene. The V gene lost 4 bases and the J gene lost 4 bases, with 10 bases spanning the gap. The CDR3 is 14 residues long. The germline V gene has CDR1 SEHNR and CDR2 FQNEAQ (reference sequence). Here the CDR3 reads CASSSPRGNEKLFF. The DNA for the CDR3 is TGTGCCAGCAGCTCCCCACGGGGTAATGAAAAACTGTTTTTT.

With respect to this clonotype: One end of the junction varies from germline; a read error may be responsible. V is TRBV29-1 and J is TRBJ2-1; no definite D call. From germline, CDR1 is SQVTM and CDR2 ANQGSEA. The CDR3 runs to 10 residues. CDR3 in amino acids: CSVEVYERFF. The CDR3 DNA follows: TGCAGCGTTGAAGTCTATGAGCGGTTCTTC.

The CDR3 reads CASSYDAGNEQYF. CDR3 nucleotides: TGTGCCAGCAGTTACGACGCCGGGAACGAGCAGTACTTC. The chain recombines TRBV6-2 or TRBV6-3 with TRBJ2-7; D perhaps matches TRBD2 (5 bases). Trimming stripped 2 bases from V and 5 bases from J, with 10 bases between. The CDR3 is 13 residues long. Looked up from germline, CDR1 is MNHEY and CDR2 is SVGEGT.

The V gene is TRBV4-2, the J gene TRBJ2-7, with D perhaps matching TRBD1 (7 bases). Germline V gene sequence: CDR1 LGHNA, CDR2 YNFKEQ. The length of the CDR3 is 15 residues. V was trimmed by 3 bases and J by 2 bases, leaving 14 bases between them. As DNA, the CDR3 is TGTGCCAGCAGCCAGCGGGACAGCTCTACCTACGAGCAGTACTTC. The encoded protein is CASSQRDSSTYEQYF.

CDR3 amino acids: CASSRIAGAATDTQYF. The CDR3 region has the DNA TGTGCCAGCAGCCGGATAGCGGGGGCTGCCACAGATACGCAGTATTTT. The chain carries TRBV12-3 or TRBV12-4 and TRBJ2-3, with 9 bases identical to TRBD2. There are 16 residues in the CDR3. Trimming removed 6 bases from V and 2 bases from J; junction bases left unmatched: 9.

The chain joins TRBV7-9 to TRBJ2-5; possibly TRBD1 for D (6 bases). The CDR3 is 14 residues long. CDR1 SEHNR and CDR2 FQNEAQ come from the germline V gene (reference sequence). The V and J ends lost 4 bases and 3 bases respectively, with 12 bases between them. CDR3 in DNA: TGTGCCAGCAGCTACAGGGACACCAAAGAGACCCAGTACTTC. This sequence encodes CASSYRDTKETQYF.

The chain links TRBV25-1 to TRBJ1-2, with 7 bases identical to TRBD1. Germline V gives CDR1 MGHDK, CDR2 SYGVNS. The trim removed 5 bases at V and 4 bases at J, leaving 10 bases unmatched. The CDR3 sequence is 15 residues long. The CDR3 DNA reads TGTGCCAGCAGTCATATGGGGACAGAACTCTATGGCTACACCTTC. The encoded protein is CASSHMGTELYGYTF.

The chain recombines TRBV3-1 with TRBJ2-3; 12 nucleotides align to TRBD2. This CDR3 comprises 17 residues. CDR1 and CDR2 from the germline V gene are LGHDT and YNNKEL (reference sequence). V shed 4 bases and J 5 bases; nucleotides not matched to a gene: 10. The CDR3 loop is CASSRLLAGGFEDTQYF. CDR3 DNA: TGTGCCAGCAGCCGCCTACTAGCGGGGGGATTTGAAGATACGCAGTATTTT.

The rearrangement joins TRBV7-8 to TRBJ1-2; 10 bases map to TRBD1. Germline trimming cut 4 bases from V and 4 bases from J; bases unmatched to any gene: 3. This CDR3 is built from 14 residues. The V gene's germline CDR1 is SGHVS and CDR2 FQNEAQ. CDR3 nucleotide sequence: TGTGCCAGCAGCTGGGGACAGGGGAGCTATGGCTACACCTTC. Protein: CASSWGQGSYGYTF.

The chain carries TRBV9 and TRBJ2-1; D not resolved. CDR3 length equals 13 residues. Germline V gene sequence: CDR1 SGDLS, CDR2 YYNGEE. Deletions cut 4 bases from V and 2 bases from J, with 7 bases between. The CDR3 sequence is CASSLVPYNEQFF. The CDR3 DNA is TGTGCCAGCAGCCTCGTCCCCTACAATGAGCAGTTCTTC. The variable domain in full, completed from reference TRBV9 and TRBJ2-1, reads DSGVTQTPKHLITATGQRVTLRCSPRSGDLSVYWYQQSLDQGLQFLIQYYNGEERAKGNILERFSAQQFPDLHSELNLSSLELGDSALYFCASSLVPYNEQFFGPGTRLTVL.

The CDR3, as DNA: TGTGCCAGCAGCGCCAGTGGGTCCTACAATGAGCAGTTCTTC. Translation: CASSASGSYNEQFF. The chain carries TRBV9 and TRBJ2-1; D gene uncertain. Germline CDR1 and CDR2: SGDLS and YYNGEE. Trimming shortened V by 3 bases and J by 1 base, and 8 bases separated the two germline ends. The CDR3 consists of 14 residues.

The chain has TRBV6-5 and TRBJ2-7; tentatively, D is TRBD1 (6 bases). V gave up 2 bases and J gave up 0 bases, with 8 bases separating them. The CDR3 spans 14 residues. The V gene's germline CDR1 is MNHEY and CDR2 SVGAGI. CDR3 DNA sequence: TGTGCCAGCAGTTACGGGGACAACTCCTACGAGCAGTACTTC. This sequence encodes CASSYGDNSYEQYF.

V usage is TRBV7-8 and J usage is TRBJ2-3; 9 bases agree with TRBD1. There are 17 residues in the CDR3. The germline V gene has CDR1 SGHVS and CDR2 FQNEAQ. Trimming cost V 1 base and J 0 bases; bases outside gene matches: 5. The CDR3 DNA reads as TGTGCCAGCAGCTTAGTAACGGGACAGGGAAGCACAGATACGCAGTATTTT. Residues: CASSLVTGQGSTDTQYF.

This clonotype was observed once. The J gene is TRBJ2-7, the V gene TRBV12-3 or TRBV12-4; D might be TRBD1 (5 bases). This CDR3 is 13 amino acids long. Trimming took 8 bases from V and 0 from J, leaving 11 bases between them. CDR3 sequence reads: CASRQGNSYEQYF. CDR3 in DNA: TGTGCCAGCCGGCAGGGAAACTCCTACGAGCAGTACTTC.

The V call is TRBV27, the J call TRBJ2-3; D is perhaps TRBD1 or TRBD2 (5 bases each). This CDR3 spans 14 amino acids. The germline V gene encodes CDR1 MNHEY and CDR2 SMNVEV (reference sequence). Trimming removed 6 bases from V and 4 bases from J, with 14 bases in between. The CDR3 here is CASRGEQASDTQYF. CDR3 nucleotide sequence: TGTGCCAGCAGAGGGGAGCAGGCGTCAGATACGCAGTATTTT.

The V gene is TRBV7-2, the J gene TRBJ2-5; 8 bases agree with TRBD2. J was trimmed by 4 bases and V by 3 bases; bases with no gene match: 7. Per the germline V gene, CDR1 is SGHTA and CDR2 is FQGNSA. The CDR3 totals 15 residues. This chain's CDR3 is CASSFNGGALETQYF. The CDR3 bases are TGTGCCAGCAGCTTTAACGGGGGGGCCCTAGAGACCCAGTACTTC.

The chain joins TRBV7-9 to TRBJ2-7; D gene unclear. The germline V gene encodes CDR1 SEHNR and CDR2 FQNEAQ (reference sequence). The CDR3 covers 14 residues. V dropped 5 bases and J dropped 6 bases, with 17 bases sitting between them. CDR3 sequence (DNA): TGTGCCAGCAGCGACTGGACCAGTGCGCGCGAGCAGTACTTC. Protein product: CASSDWTSAREQYF.

V gene TRBV3-1 combines with J gene TRBJ1-3, with D perhaps matching TRBD1 (6 bases). Between the trimmed V and J ends, which lost 3 bases and 2 bases, there was a span of 11 bases. Germline V gene sequence: CDR1 LGHDT, CDR2 YNNKEL (reference sequence). CDR3 length: 15 amino acids. The CDR3 DNA follows: TGTGCCAGCAGCCAGACAGGTTCTACTGGAAACACCATATATTTT. Translated, it gives CASSQTGSTGNTIYF.

This chain uses TRBV20-1 with TRBJ2-7; 8 nucleotides agree with TRBD1. CDR3 length: 17 amino acids. From germline, CDR1 is DFQATT and CDR2 SNEGSKA (reference sequence). V gave up 3 bases and J gave up 2 bases; unmatched junction bases: 15. DNA of the CDR3: TGCAGTGCTAGTAAGGACAGGGTCCTACCGAAGGCCTACGAGCAGTACTTC. Translated, it gives CSASKDRVLPKAYEQYF.

This clonotype was detected once. The chain carries TRBV7-9 and TRBJ2-7, with D possibly matching TRBD1 (5 bases). V was pared by 3 bases and J by 2 bases, with 11 bases between. Germline assignment: CDR1 SEHNR and CDR2 FQNEAQ (reference sequence). The length of the CDR3 is 14 residues. The CDR3 nucleotides are TGTGCCAGCAGCTTCAGGGCCCGGGCCTACGAGCAGTACTTC. This sequence encodes CASSFRARAYEQYF.

The chain uses TRBV7-9 and TRBJ2-7, with TRBD1 matching over 10 bases. V lost 3 bases to trimming and J lost 6 bases; unmatched junction nucleotides: 11. This CDR3 contains 16 residues. Germline values: CDR1 SEHNR, CDR2 FQNEAQ (reference sequence). As DNA, the CDR3 is TGTGCCAGCAGCTTTTTAACGGGACAGGGGAGGGGCGAGCAGTACTTC. Protein: CASSFLTGQGRGEQYF.